A single T cell receptor beta chain is shown here with its context. Its antigen is unknown. The data originate from a study of T cell responses to AZD1222 COVID-19 vaccine. Study-wide results and caveats: After the peak T cell response, and only then, were repertoires sampled. Most donors were white British, females outnumbered males, and clonal diversity was possibly underestimated. Per reports, nearly half of all spike-specific TCRs target regions that are unmutated in variants.

The table came from immunoSEQ multiplex PCR; TCRdb's copy has only in-frame clones and leaves some out. The sample holds some 110,000 clones, 85% to 95% seen once. Trimming cost V 0 bases and J 6 bases; bases outside gene matches: 9. CDR3 length: 16 amino acids. Germline values: CDR1 LNHDA, CDR2 SQIVND (reference sequence). The chain recombines TRBV19 with TRBJ2-7; 9 bases are shared with TRBD1. The specimen was peripheral blood, collected on day 0 of AZD1222 vaccination. The receptor comes from an adult in good health. The CDR3 DNA sequence: TGTGCCAGTAGTATAGACTTCGGACAGGGGCGTGCCGAGCAGTACTTC. The encoded protein is CASSIDFGQGRAEQYF.